These 20 T cell receptor beta chains originate from one sample sequenced in a study of human thymus T cells. TCRdb's copy holds only in-frame clones and misses some; the assay was immunoSEQ multiplex PCR. The sample includes 100,000 to 150,000 clones, about 95% of them seen just once. Resected material from corrective heart surgery provided the thymus tissue analysed. The sequenced sample consisted of thymus tissue. The source of these receptors is a boy in the first two years of life with a congenital heart defect but otherwise immunologically healthy.

The chain couples TRBV13 to TRBJ2-3, with TRBD2 matching 8 bases. With V trimmed by 5 bases and J by 8 bases, 21 bases remained unmatched. CDR1 and CDR2 from the germline V gene are PRHDT and FYEKMQ (reference sequence). The CDR3 is 18 residues long. The CDR3 sequence: CASSRWGAGVVSSGTQYF. The DNA of the CDR3 is TGTGCCAGCAGCCGATGGGGAGCGGGGGTAGTATCATCGGGTACGCAGTATTTT.

The rearrangement links TRBV7-2 to TRBJ1-2; 7 bases agree with TRBD1. CDR3 length equals 16 residues. The V and J ends lost 4 bases and 4 bases, in that order; junction bases with no gene match: 12. Germline V lookup: CDR1 SGHTA, CDR2 FQGNSA. CDR3 loop: CASSSYRDRLRYGYTF. The CDR3 region has the DNA TGTGCCAGCAGCTCGTACCGGGACAGACTACGCTATGGCTACACCTTC.

The chain has TRBV5-6 and TRBJ1-4, with 9 bases lining up with TRBD1. The CDR3 consists of 15 residues. After removal of 4 bases from V and 7 bases from J, the junction contained 8 bases not matched to a gene. The germline V gene encodes CDR1 SGHDT and CDR2 YYEEEE. CDR3 bases: TGTGCCAGCAGCGTAGCCGGGACAGGGCCTGAAAAACTGTTTTTT. Translated: CASSVAGTGPEKLFF.

V is TRBV5-4 and J is TRBJ2-5; 11 bases align to TRBD2. With 3 bases clipped from V and 5 bases from J, the junction kept 9 bases outside the gene matches. The germline CDR1 and CDR2 sequences are SGHNT and YYREEE (reference sequence). The CDR3 totals 16 residues. The CDR3 is CASSSSLAGGRETQYF. The CDR3 coding sequence is TGTGCCAGCAGCTCTTCCCTAGCGGGGGGCAGGGAGACCCAGTACTTC. The full variable domain, with the rest looked up from reference TRBV5-4 and TRBJ2-5, is ETGVTQSPTHLIKTRGQQVTLRCSSQSGHNTVSWYQQALGQGPQFIFQYYREEENGRGNFPPRFSGLQFPNYSSELNVNALELDDSALYLCASSSSLAGGRETQYFGPGTRLLVL.

J is TRBJ2-2 and V is TRBV13; D ambiguous. This CDR3 spans 14 amino acids. The V end lost 1 base, the J end lost 0 bases, and 3 bases lay between the germline ends. Germline CDR1 is PRHDT and CDR2 is FYEKMQ (reference sequence). CDR3 loop: CASSLVPNTGELFF. The CDR3 DNA reads as TGTGCCAGCAGCTTAGTTCCGAACACCGGGGAGCTGTTTTTT.

This chain joins TRBV25-1 and TRBJ2-7; D might be TRBD1 (6 bases). Trimming took 3 bases from V and 5 from J, leaving 14 bases between them. The germline CDR1 and CDR2 sequences are MGHDK and SYGVNS. The CDR3 totals 14 residues. The CDR3, as DNA: TGTGCCAGCAGTGACCCGGGACAAGGGCACGAGCAGTACTTC. It encodes CASSDPGQGHEQYF.

V is TRBV7-9 and J is TRBJ2-1; 9 bases align to TRBD2. The trim removed 1 base at V and 15 bases at J, leaving 4 bases unmatched. Germline V gene data show CDR1 as SEHNR and CDR2 as FQNEAQ (reference sequence). This CDR3 has 12 amino acids. This chain's CDR3 is CASSLGLAVGFF. The CDR3 DNA reads TGTGCCAGCAGCTTAGGACTAGCGGTAGGGTTCTTC.

This chain connects TRBV7-3 to TRBJ2-2, with TRBD2 matching over 7 bases. The CDR3 sequence is 19 residues long. With V trimmed by 4 bases and J by 3 bases, 17 bases remained unmatched. Per germline, CDR1 SGHTA and CDR2 FQGTGA. CDR3 nucleotides: TGTGCCAGCAGCTCCGATTTATTGGGAGGGTATGGTCACACCGGGGAGCTGTTTTTT. Its translation: CASSSDLLGGYGHTGELFF.

The chain is built from TRBV2 and TRBJ2-1; 8 bases fit TRBD2. The V segment lost 7 bases and the J segment 11 bases; nucleotides outside the gene matches: 22. The CDR3 has 17 amino acids. In germline, CDR1 is SNHLY, CDR2 FYNNEI. CDR3 bases: TGTGCCAGCAATACAAGGGGTATAGCGGGGAGTACAATGAAGCAGTTCTTC. Translating it yields CASNTRGIAGSTMKQFF.

V usage is TRBV7-9 and J usage is TRBJ2-3; D gene uncertain. V lost 3 bases to trimming and J lost 4 bases, with 8 bases between them. The length of the CDR3 is 13 residues. Germline V gene data show CDR1 as SEHNR and CDR2 as FQNEAQ (reference sequence). The CDR3 is CASSFSPPDTQYF. The CDR3 coding sequence is TGTGCCAGCAGCTTTAGCCCCCCAGATACGCAGTATTTT.

J is TRBJ2-1 and V is TRBV11-2, with unresolved D. Between the trimmed V and J ends, which lost 4 bases and 4 bases, there was a span of 20 bases. This CDR3 is built from 17 residues. The germline gives CDR1 SGHAT, CDR2 FQNNGV. The CDR3 nucleotides are TGTGCCAGCAGCTCGCCCGGCGACTCCCGAAGTTACAATGAGCAGTTCTTC. Translation: CASSSPGDSRSYNEQFF.

V is TRBV2 and J is TRBJ2-5; TRBD2 aligns across 7 bases. This CDR3 has 15 amino acids. V was clipped by 8 bases and J by 7 bases; unmatched bases: 16. Germline CDR1 SNHLY, CDR2 FYNNEI. In DNA, the CDR3 is TGTGCCAGCCAACGGGCGGCAGGGACTATATGGACCCAGTACTTC. It yields the protein CASQRAAGTIWTQYF.

The J gene is TRBJ2-7, the V gene TRBV6-6, with D perhaps matching TRBD1 (6 bases). Germline values: CDR1 MNHNY, CDR2 SVGAGI (reference sequence). The CDR3 totals 15 residues. V dropped 5 bases and J dropped 0 bases, with 14 bases sitting between them. As DNA, the CDR3 is TGTGCCAGCAGTAACAGGGTACCTCTCTCCTACGAGCAGTACTTC. The encoded protein is CASSNRVPLSYEQYF.

This clone showed up just once. V is TRBV6-5 and J is TRBJ2-7; 9 nucleotides align to TRBD1. J gave up 3 bases and V 0 bases, and 3 bases lay outside the gene matches. The CDR3 spans 15 residues. CDR1 is MNHEY and CDR2 is SVGAGI in the germline V gene. CDR3 nucleotides: TGTGCCAGCAGTTACTCCGGGACAGGGAGCTACGAGCAGTACTTC. It translates to CASSYSGTGSYEQYF.

This clone was seen once. The V and J genes are TRBV28 and TRBJ2-7; 11 bases are shared with TRBD2. Germline V gene sequence: CDR1 MDHEN, CDR2 SYDVKM. The V and J ends lost 5 bases and 2 bases, in that order; junction bases with no gene match: 5. The CDR3 is 15 amino acids. Here the CDR3 DNA reads TGTGCCAGCAGTCCGAGGACTAGCGGGCCCTACGAGCAGTACTTC. This sequence encodes CASSPRTSGPYEQYF. Based on the CDR3 plus reference TRBV28 and TRBJ2-7, the full variable domain is DVKVTQSSRYLVKRTGEKVFLECVQDMDHENMFWYRQDPGLGLRLIYFSYDVKMKEKGDIPEGYSVSREKKERFSLILESASTNQTSMYLCASSPRTSGPYEQYFGPGTRLTVT.

The count of this clone is one. One junction end does not reproduce the germline sequence, and a read error may be involved. The V and J genes are TRBV11-2 and TRBJ1-3; possible D gene TRBD1, 5 bases. The length of the CDR3 is 12 residues. Germline V gene data show CDR1 as SGHAT and CDR2 as FQNNGV. Written as DNA, the CDR3 is TGTGCCAGCAGCTTAGTCTCGACAGTACCCCTATTT. Protein product: CASSLVSTVPLF.

The chain carries TRBV5-7 and TRBJ2-5; possibly TRBD1 or TRBD2 for D (5 bases each). TRBV5-7 is an ORF, with its function uncertain. Between the trimmed V and J ends, which lost 3 bases and 5 bases, there was a span of 17 bases. CDR3 size: 15 residues. The CDR3 reads CASSSAVVGPETQYF. The CDR3 DNA reads as TGTGCCAGCAGCTCAGCGGTAGTGGGGCCGGAGACCCAGTACTTC.

The V and J genes are TRBV2 and TRBJ1-1; 7 positions agree with TRBD1. The CDR3 consists of 17 residues. Germline V lookup: CDR1 SNHLY, CDR2 FYNNEI. The V gene end was trimmed by 8 bases and the J gene end by 3 bases; junction bases not matched to a gene: 18. The CDR3 region is CASRAGTVLNGDTEAFF. The CDR3 DNA reads TGTGCCAGCCGAGCCGGGACAGTCCTCAACGGGGACACTGAAGCTTTCTTT. The variable domain in full, completed from reference TRBV2 and TRBJ1-1, reads EPEVTQTPSHQVTQMGQEVILRCVPISNHLYFYWYRQILGQKVEFLVSFYNNEISEKSEIFDDQFSVERPDGSNFTLKIRSTKLEDSAMYFCASRAGTVLNGDTEAFFGQGTRLTVV.

The rearrangement links TRBV5-6 to TRBJ2-1, with TRBD2 identical over 10 bases. The germline V gene encodes CDR1 SGHDT and CDR2 YYEEEE. After removal of 4 bases from V and 12 bases from J, the junction contained 7 bases not matched to a gene. The CDR3 length is 13 residues. CDR3 nucleotide sequence: TGTGCCAGCAGCGCCCAGCGGGAGGGGGCGCAGTTCTTC. This gives the protein CASSAQREGAQFF.

The chain carries TRBV15 and TRBJ2-7; D call uncertain. The CDR3 extends over 15 amino acids. CDR1 is LNHNV, CDR2 YYDKDF, per germline (reference sequence). V was pared by 0 bases and J by 1 base, with 10 bases between. The CDR3 DNA follows: TGTGCCACCAGCAGAGATCGGGCCAGTTCCTACGAGCAGTACTTC. It codes for CATSRDRASSYEQYF.